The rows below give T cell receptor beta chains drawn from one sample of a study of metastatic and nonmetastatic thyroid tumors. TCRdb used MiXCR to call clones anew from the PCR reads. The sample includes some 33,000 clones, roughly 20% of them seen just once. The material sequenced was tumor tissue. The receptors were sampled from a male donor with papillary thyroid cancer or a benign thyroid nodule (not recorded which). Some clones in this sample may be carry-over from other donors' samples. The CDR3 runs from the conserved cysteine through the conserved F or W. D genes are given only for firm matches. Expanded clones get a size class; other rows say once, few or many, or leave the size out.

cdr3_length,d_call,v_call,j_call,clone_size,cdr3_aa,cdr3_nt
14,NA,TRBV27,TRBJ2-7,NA,CASSSGPVLYEQYF,TGTGCCAGCAGTTCTGGGCCGGTCTTGTACGAGCAGTACTTC
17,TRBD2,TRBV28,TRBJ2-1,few,CASSLYRASGDDNQQFF,TGTGCCAGCAGTTTATACCGGGCTAGCGGGGATGACAATCAGCAGTTCTTC
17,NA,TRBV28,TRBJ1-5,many,CASSLVGTSYSNQPQHF,TGTGCCAGCAGTTTAGTTGGGACATCCTATAGCAATCAGCCCCAGCATTTT
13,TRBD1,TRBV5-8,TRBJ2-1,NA,CASRLEGAGEQFF,TGTGCCAGCAGGTTAGAGGGGGCAGGTGAGCAGTTCTTC
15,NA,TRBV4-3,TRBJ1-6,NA,CASSQEGTGGSPLHF,TGCGCCAGCAGCCAAGAAGGTACGGGGGGTTCACCCCTCCACTTT
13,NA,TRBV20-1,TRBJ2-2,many,CSARDPVTGELFF,TGCAGTGCTAGAGATCCGGTTACCGGGGAGCTGTTTTTT
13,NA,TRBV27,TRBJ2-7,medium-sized,CASSQGNGYEQYF,TGTGCCAGCAGTCAGGGGAACGGCTACGAGCAGTACTTC
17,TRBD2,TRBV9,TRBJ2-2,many,CASSVTPLAGNTGELFF,TGTGCCAGCAGCGTCACTCCACTAGCGGGTAACACCGGGGAGCTGTTTTTT
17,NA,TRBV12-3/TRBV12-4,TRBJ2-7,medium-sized,CASSYSIRYGMDEEQYF,TGTGCCAGCAGTTATAGTATCAGGTACGGGATGGATGAGGAGCAGTACTTC
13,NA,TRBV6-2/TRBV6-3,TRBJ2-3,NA,CASSGQVTDTQYF,TGTGCCAGCAGCGGACAAGTCACAGATACGCAGTATTTT
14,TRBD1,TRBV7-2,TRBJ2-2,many,CASSRDSYTGELFF,TGTGCCAGCAGCCGGGACAGTTACACCGGGGAGCTGTTTTTT
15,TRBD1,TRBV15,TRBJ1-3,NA,CATSAHRGPGNTIYF,TGTGCCACCAGCGCTCACAGGGGACCCGGAAACACCATATATTTT
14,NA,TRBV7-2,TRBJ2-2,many,CASSSMIGSGELFF,TGTGCCAGCAGCTCAATGATCGGGAGTGGGGAGCTGTTTTTT
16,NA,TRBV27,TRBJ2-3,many,CASKQGGWGPTDTQYF,TGTGCCAGCAAGCAGGGGGGCTGGGGGCCCACAGATACGCAGTATTTT
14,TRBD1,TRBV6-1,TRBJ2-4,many,CASSLDRGRAGQYF,TGTGCCAGCAGCTTGGACAGGGGAAGGGCTGGTCAGTACTTC